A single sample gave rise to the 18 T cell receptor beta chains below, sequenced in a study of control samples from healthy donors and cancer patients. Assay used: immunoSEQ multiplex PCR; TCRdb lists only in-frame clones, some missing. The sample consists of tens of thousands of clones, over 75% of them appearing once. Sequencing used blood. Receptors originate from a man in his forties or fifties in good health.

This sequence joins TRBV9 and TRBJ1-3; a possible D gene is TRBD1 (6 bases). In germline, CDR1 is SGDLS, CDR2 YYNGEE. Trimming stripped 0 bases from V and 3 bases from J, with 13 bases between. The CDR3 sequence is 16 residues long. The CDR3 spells CASSVDTGALGNTIYF. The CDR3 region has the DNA TGTGCCAGCAGCGTAGACACGGGGGCGCTTGGAAACACCATATATTTT.

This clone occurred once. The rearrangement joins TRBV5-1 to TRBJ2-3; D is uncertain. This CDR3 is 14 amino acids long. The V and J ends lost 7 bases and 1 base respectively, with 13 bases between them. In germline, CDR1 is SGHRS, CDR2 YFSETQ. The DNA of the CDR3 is TGCGCCAGCCGCCCCAACGCCGGCACAGATACGCAGTATTTT. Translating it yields CASRPNAGTDTQYF. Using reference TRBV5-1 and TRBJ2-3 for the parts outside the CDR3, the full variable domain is KAGVTQTPRYLIKTRGQQVTLSCSPISGHRSVSWYQQTPGQGLQFLFEYFSETQRNKGNFPGRFSGRQFSNSRSEMNVSTLELGDSALYLCASRPNAGTDTQYFGPGTRLTVL.

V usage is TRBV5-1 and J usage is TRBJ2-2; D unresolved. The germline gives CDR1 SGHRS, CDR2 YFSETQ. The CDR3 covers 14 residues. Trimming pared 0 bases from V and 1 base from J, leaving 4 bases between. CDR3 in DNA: TGCGCCAGCAGCTTGGGACAGAACACCGGGGAGCTGTTTTTT. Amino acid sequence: CASSLGQNTGELFF.

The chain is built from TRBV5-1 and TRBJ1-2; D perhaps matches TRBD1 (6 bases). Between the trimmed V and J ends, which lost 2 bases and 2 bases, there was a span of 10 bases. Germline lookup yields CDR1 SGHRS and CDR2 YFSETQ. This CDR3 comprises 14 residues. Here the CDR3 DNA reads TGCGCCAGCAGCTTACCTCAGGGGAACTATGGCTACACCTTC. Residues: CASSLPQGNYGYTF.

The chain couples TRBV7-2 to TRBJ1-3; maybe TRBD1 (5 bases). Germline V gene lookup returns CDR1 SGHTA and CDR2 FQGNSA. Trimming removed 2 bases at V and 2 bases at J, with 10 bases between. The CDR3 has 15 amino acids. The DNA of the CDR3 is TGTGCCAGCAGCTTATTGGGGGACCCTGGAAACACCATATATTTT. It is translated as CASSLLGDPGNTIYF.

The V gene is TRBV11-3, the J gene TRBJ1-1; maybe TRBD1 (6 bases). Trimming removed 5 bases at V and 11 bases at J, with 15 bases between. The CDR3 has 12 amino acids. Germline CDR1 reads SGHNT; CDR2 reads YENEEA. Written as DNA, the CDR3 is TGTGCCAGCAGCCAATCCGGGACACAGGCTTTCTTT. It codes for CASSQSGTQAFF.

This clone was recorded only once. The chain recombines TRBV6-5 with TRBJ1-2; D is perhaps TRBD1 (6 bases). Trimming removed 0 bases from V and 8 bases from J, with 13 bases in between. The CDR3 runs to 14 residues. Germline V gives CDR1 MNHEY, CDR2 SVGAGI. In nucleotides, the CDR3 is TGTGCCAGCAGTTACTCGAGGGGGTTGGAAGGCTACACCTTC. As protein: CASSYSRGLEGYTF.

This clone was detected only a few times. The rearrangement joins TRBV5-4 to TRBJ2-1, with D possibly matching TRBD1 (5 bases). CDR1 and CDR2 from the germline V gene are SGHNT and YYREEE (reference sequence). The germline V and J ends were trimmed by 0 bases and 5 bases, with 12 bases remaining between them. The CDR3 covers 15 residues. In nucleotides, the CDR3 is TGTGCCAGCAGCTTGGGACAGCCCAAGAACAATGAGCAGTTCTTC. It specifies CASSLGQPKNNEQFF. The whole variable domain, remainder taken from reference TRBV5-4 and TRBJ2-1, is ETGVTQSPTHLIKTRGQQVTLRCSSQSGHNTVSWYQQALGQGPQFIFQYYREEENGRGNFPPRFSGLQFPNYSSELNVNALELDDSALYLCASSLGQPKNNEQFFGPGTRLTVL.

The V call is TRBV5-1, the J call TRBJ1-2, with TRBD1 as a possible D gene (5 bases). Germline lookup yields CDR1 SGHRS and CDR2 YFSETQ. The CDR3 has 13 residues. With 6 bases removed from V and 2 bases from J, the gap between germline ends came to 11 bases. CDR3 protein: CASTIGDNYGYTF. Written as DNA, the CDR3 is TGCGCCAGCACCATAGGGGACAACTATGGCTACACCTTC. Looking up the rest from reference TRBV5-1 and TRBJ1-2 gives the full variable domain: KAGVTQTPRYLIKTRGQQVTLSCSPISGHRSVSWYQQTPGQGLQFLFEYFSETQRNKGNFPGRFSGRQFSNSRSEMNVSTLELGDSALYLCASTIGDNYGYTFGSGTRLTVV.

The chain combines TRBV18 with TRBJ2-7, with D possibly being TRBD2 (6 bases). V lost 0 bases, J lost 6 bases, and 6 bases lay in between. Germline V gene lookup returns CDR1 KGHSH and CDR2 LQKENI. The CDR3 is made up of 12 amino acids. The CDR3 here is CASSPPGSEQYF. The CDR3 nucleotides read TGTGCCAGCTCACCACCCGGGAGCGAGCAGTACTTC.

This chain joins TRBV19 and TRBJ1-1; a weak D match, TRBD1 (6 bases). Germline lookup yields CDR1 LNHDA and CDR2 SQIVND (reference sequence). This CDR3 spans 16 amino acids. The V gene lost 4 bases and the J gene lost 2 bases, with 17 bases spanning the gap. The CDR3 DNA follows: TGTGCCAGTAGTAGTAGGACAGCAAGGCTCAACACTGAAGCTTTCTTT. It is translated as CASSSRTARLNTEAFF.

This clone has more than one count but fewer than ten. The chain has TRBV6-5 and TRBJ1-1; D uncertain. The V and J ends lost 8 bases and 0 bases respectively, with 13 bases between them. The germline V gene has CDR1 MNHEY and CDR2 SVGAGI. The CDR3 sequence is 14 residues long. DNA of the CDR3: TGTGCCAGCCTCGGACGTTCCATGAACACTGAAGCTTTCTTT. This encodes CASLGRSMNTEAFF.

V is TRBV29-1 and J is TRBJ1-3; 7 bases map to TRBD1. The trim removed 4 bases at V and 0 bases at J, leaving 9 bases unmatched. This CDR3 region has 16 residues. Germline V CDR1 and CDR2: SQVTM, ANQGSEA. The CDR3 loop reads CSVGGQGGSSGNTIYF. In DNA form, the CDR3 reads TGCAGCGTTGGAGGGCAGGGGGGAAGCTCTGGAAACACCATATATTTT.

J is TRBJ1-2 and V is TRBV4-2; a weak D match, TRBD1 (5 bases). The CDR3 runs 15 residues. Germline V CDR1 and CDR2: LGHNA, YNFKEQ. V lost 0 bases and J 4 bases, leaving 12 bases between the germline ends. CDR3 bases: TGTGCCAGCAGCCAAGACGAGGGGTATGGCTATGGCTACACCTTC. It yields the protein CASSQDEGYGYGYTF.

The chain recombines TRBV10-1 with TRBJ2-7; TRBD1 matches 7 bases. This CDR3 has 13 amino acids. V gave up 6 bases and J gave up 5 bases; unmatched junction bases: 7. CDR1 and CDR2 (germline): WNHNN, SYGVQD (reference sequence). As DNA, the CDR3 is TGCGCCAGCAGCCCGACAGGGTTGGACGAGCAGTACTTC. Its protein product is CASSPTGLDEQYF.

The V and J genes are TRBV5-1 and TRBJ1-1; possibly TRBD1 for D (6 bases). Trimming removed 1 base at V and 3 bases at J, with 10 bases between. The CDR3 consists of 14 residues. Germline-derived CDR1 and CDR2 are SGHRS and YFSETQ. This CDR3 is CASSLTAGDTEAFF. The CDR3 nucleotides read TGCGCCAGCAGCTTGACGGCAGGGGACACTGAAGCTTTCTTT.

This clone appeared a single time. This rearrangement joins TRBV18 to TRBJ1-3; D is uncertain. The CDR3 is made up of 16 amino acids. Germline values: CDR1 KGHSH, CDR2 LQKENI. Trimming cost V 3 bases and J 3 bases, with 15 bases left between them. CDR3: CASSPPKGLSGNTIYF. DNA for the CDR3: TGTGCCAGCTCACCCCCCAAGGGATTGAGTGGAAACACCATATATTTT.

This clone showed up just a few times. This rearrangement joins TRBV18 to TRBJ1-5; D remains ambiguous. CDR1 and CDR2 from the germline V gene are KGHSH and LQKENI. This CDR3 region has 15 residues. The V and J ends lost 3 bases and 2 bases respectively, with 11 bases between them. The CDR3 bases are TGTGCCAGCTCACCTGGAGTACCAGGCAATCAGCCCCAGCATTTT. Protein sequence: CASSPGVPGNQPQHF.